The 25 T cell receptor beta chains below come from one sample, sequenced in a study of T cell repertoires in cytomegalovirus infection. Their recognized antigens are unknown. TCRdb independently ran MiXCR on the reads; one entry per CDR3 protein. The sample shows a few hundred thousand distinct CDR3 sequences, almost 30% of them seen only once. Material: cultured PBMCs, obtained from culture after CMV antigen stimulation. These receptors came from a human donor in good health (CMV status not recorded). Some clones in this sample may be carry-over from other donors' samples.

In DNA, the CDR3 is TGTGCCAGCAGCTTCTCTAGCGGGAGGGGAAACCCCTACGAGCAGTACTTC. Protein: CASSFSSGRGNPYEQYF. The V gene is TRBV7-2, the J gene TRBJ2-7, with 12 nucleotides matching TRBD2. CDR1 is SGHTA and CDR2 is FQGNSA in the germline V gene. Germline trimming cut 3 bases from V and 2 bases from J; bases unmatched to any gene: 8. The length of the CDR3 is 17 residues.

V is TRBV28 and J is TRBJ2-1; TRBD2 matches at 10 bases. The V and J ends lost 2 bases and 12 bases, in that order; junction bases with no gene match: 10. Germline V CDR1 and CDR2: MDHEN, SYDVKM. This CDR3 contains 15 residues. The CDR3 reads CASSLGLADHFGQFF. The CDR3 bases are TGTGCCAGCAGTTTAGGACTAGCGGATCATTTTGGGCAGTTCTTC.

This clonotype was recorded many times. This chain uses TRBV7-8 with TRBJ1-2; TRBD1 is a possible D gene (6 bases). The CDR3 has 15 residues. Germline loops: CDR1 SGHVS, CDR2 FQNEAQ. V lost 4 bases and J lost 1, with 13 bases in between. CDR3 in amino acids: CASSSRRDINYGYTF. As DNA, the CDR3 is TGTGCCAGCAGCTCTCGTCGGGACATTAACTATGGCTACACCTTC.

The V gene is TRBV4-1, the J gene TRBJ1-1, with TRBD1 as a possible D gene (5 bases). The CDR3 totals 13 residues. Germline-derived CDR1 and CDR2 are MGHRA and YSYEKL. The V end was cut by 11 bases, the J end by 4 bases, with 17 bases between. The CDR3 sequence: CAAGGASGTEAFF. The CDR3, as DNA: TGCGCCGCCGGTGGGGCGTCGGGCACTGAAGCTTTCTTT.

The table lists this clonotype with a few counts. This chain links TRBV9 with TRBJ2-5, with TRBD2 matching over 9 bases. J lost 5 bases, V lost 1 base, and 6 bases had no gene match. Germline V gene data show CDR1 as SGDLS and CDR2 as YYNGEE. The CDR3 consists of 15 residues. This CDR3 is CASSVLAGSGETQYF. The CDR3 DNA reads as TGTGCCAGCAGCGTACTAGCGGGGTCAGGGGAGACCCAGTACTTC.

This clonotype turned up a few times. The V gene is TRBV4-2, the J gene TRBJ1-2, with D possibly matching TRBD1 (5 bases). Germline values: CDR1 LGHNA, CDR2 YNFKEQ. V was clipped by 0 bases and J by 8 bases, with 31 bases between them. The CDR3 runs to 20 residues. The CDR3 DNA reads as TGTGCCAGCAGCCAAGATTGGGCAGGGTACGGTTCCGCGGACATAAGCGGCTACACCTTC. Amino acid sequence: CASSQDWAGYGSADISGYTF.

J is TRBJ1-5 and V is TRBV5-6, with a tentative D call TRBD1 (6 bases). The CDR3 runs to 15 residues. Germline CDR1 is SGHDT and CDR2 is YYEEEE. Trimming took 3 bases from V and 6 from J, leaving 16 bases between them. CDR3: CASSWRGGLSQPQHF. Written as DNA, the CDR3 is TGTGCCAGCAGCTGGAGGGGGGGTTTGAGTCAGCCCCAGCATTTT.

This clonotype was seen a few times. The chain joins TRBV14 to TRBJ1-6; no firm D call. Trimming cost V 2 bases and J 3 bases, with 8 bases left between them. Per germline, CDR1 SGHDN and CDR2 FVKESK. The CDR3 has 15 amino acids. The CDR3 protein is CASSQTDSYNSPLHF. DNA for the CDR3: TGTGCCAGCAGCCAAACAGATAGCTATAATTCACCCCTCCACTTT.

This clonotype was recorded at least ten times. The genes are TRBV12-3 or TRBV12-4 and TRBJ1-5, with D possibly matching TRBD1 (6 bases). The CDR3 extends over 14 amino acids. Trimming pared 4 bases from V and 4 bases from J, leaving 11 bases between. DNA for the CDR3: TGTGCCAGCAGTTCCGGGACAAAAAATCAGCCCCAGCATTTT. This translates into CASSSGTKNQPQHF.

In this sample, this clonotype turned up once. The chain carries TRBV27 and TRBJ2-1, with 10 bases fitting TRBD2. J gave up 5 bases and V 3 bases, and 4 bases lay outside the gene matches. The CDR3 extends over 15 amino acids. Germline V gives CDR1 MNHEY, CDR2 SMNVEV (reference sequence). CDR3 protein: CASSFLSGGDNEQFF. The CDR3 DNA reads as TGTGCCAGCAGTTTTTTAAGCGGGGGGGACAATGAGCAGTTCTTC.

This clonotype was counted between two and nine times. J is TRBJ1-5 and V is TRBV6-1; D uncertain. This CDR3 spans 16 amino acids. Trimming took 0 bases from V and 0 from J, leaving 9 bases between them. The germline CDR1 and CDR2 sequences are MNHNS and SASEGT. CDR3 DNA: TGTGCCAGCAGTGAAGCGGCGGGTTATAGCAATCAGCCCCAGCATTTT. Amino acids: CASSEAAGYSNQPQHF.

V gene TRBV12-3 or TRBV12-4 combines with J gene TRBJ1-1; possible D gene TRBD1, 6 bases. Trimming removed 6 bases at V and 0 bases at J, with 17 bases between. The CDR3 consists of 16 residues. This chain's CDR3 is CASSSTGRPMNTEAFF. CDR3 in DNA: TGTGCCAGCAGCTCAACAGGGAGGCCCATGAACACTGAAGCTTTCTTT.

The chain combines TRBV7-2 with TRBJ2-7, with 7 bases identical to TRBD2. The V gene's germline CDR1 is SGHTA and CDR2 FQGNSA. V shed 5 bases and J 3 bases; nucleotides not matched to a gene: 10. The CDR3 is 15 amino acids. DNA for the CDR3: TGTGCCAGCAGCGGGGAGGGCAGGGAGTTCTACGAGCAGTACTTC. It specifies CASSGEGREFYEQYF.

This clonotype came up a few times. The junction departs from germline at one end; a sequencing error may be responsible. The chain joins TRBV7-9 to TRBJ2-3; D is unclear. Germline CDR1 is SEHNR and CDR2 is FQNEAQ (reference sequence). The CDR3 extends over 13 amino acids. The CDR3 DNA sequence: TGTGCTAGCAGCCGAGCCCAAGGAGATACGCAGTATTTT. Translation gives CASSRAQGDTQYF.

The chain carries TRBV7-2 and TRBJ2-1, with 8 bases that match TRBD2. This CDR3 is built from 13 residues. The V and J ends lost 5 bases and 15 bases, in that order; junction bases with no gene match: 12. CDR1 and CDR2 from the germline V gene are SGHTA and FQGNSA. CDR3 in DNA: TGTGCCAGCAGCCAGCTAAGCGGGGGTCACCTGTTCTTC. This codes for CASSQLSGGHLFF.

The CDR3 reads CASSPTGGGYTEAFF. In DNA form, the CDR3 reads TGTGCCAGCAGTCCGACAGGGGGCGGGTACACTGAAGCTTTCTTT. The V and J genes are TRBV12-3 or TRBV12-4 and TRBJ1-1; 10 nucleotides match TRBD1. With 5 bases clipped from V and 3 bases from J, the junction kept 6 bases outside the gene matches. The CDR3 extends over 15 amino acids.

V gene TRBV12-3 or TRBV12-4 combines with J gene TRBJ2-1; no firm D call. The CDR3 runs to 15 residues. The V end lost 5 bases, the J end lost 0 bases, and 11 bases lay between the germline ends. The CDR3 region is CASSHSPSSYNEQFF. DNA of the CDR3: TGTGCCAGCAGTCACTCGCCGAGCTCCTACAATGAGCAGTTCTTC.

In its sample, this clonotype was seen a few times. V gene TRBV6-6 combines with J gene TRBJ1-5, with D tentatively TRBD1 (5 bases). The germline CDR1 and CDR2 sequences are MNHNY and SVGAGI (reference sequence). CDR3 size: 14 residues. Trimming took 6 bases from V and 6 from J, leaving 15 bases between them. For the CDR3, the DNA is TGTGCCAGCAGCTCTTCAGGGTGGGCTCAGCCCCAGCATTTT. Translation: CASSSSGWAQPQHF.

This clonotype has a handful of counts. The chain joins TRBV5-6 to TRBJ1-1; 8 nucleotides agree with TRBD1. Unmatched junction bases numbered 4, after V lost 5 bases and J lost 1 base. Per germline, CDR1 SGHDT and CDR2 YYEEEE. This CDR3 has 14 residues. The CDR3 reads CASSRQGRNTEAFF. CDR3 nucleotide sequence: TGTGCCAGCAGTCGACAGGGGAGGAACACTGAAGCTTTCTTT.

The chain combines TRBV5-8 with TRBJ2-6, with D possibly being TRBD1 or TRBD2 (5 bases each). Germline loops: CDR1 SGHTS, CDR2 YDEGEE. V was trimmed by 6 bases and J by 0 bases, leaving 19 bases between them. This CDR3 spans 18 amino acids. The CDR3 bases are TGTGCCAGCAAACTAGGGGCCGCCGAATACTCTGGGGCCAACGTCCTGACTTTC. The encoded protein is CASKLGAAEYSGANVLTF. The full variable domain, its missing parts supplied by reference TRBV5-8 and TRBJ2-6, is EAGVTQSPTHLIKTRGQQATLRCSPISGHTSVYWYQQALGLGLQFLLWYDEGEERNRGNFPPRFSGRQFPNYSSELNVNALELEDSALYLCASKLGAAEYSGANVLTFGAGSRLTVL.

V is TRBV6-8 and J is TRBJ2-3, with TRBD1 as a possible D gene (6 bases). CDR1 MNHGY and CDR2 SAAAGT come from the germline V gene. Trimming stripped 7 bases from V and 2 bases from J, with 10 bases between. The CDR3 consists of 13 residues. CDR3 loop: CASKRDNTDTQYF. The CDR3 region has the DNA TGTGCCAGCAAACGGGACAACACAGATACGCAGTATTTT.

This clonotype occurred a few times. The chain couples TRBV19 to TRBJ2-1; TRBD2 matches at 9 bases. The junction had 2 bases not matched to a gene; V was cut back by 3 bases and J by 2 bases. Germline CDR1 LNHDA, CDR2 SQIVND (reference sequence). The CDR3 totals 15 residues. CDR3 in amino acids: CASSIKRGAYNEQFF. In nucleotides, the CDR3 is TGTGCCAGTAGTATCAAGCGGGGGGCCTACAATGAGCAGTTCTTC.

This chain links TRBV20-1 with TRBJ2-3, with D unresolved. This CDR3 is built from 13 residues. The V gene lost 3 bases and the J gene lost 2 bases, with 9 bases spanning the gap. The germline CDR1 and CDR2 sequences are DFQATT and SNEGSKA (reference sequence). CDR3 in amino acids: CSASFGTTDTQYF. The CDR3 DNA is TGCAGTGCTAGTTTCGGAACCACAGATACGCAGTATTTT.

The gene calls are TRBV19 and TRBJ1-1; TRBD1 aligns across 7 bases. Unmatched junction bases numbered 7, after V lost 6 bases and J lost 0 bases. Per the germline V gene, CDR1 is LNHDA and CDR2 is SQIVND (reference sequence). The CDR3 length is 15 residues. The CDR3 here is CASSQGVVLNTEAFF. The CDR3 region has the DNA TGTGCCAGTAGCCAGGGGGTGGTTTTGAACACTGAAGCTTTCTTT.

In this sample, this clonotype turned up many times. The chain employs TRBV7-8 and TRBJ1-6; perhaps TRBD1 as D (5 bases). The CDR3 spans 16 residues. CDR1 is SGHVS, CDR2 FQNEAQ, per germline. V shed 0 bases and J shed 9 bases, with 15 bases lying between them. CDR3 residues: CASSLATGTTGSPLHF. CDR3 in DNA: TGTGCCAGCAGCTTAGCCACCGGGACGACGGGTTCACCCCTCCACTTT.